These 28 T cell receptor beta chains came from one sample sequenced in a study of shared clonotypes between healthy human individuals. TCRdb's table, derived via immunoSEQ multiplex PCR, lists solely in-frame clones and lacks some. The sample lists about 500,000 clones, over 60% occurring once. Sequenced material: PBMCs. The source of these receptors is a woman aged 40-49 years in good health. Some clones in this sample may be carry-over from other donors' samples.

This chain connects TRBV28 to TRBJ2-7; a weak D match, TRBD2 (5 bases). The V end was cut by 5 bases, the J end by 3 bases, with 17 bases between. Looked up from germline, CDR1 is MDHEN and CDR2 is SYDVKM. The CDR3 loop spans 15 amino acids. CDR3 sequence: CASSGPAEAYYEQYF. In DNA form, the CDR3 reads TGTGCCAGCAGTGGGCCGGCGGAGGCCTACTACGAGCAGTACTTC.

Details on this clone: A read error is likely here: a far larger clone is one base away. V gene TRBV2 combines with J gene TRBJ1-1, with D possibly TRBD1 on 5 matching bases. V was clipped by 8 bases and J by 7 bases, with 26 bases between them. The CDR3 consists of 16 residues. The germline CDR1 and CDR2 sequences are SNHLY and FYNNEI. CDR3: CASHGVLGQGRSEAFF. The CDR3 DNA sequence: TGTGCCAGCCATGGGGTTCTTGGGCAGGGTCGAAGTGAAGCTTTCTTT.

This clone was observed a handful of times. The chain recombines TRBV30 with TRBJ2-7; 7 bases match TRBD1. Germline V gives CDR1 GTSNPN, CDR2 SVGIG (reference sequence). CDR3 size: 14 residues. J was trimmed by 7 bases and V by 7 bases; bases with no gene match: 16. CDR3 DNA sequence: TGTGCCTTCTCCCCAAAGGGGGCGCCCGGTGAGCAGTACTTC. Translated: CAFSPKGAPGEQYF.

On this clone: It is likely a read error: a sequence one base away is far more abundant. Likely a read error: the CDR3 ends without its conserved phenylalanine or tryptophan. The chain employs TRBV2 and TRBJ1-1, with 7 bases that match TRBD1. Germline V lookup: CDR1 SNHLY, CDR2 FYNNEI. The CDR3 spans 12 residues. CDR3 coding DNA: TGTGCAGCCGGGAGGGGGCCCACTGAAGCTTTCTCT. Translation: CAAGRGPTEAFS.

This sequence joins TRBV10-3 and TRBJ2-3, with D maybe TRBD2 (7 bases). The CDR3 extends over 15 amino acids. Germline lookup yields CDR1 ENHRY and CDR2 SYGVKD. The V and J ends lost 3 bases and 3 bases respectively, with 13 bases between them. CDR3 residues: CAISESGEGTDTQYF. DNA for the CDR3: TGTGCCATCAGTGAATCAGGGGAGGGGACAGATACGCAGTATTTT.

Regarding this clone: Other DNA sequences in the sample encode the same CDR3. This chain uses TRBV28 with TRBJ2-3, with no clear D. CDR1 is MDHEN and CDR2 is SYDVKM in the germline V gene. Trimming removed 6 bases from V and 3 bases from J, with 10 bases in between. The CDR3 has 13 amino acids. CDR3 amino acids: CASSPPATDTQYF. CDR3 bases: TGTGCCAGCAGCCCCCCAGCTACAGATACGCAGTATTTT.

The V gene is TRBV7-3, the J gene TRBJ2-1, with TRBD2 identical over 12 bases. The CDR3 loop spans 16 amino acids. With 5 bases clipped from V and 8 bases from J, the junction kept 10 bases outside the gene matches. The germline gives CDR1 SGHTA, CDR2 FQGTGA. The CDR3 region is CASSRSRLAGEHEQFF. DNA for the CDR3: TGTGCCAGCAGCCGATCCCGACTAGCGGGAGAACATGAGCAGTTCTTC.

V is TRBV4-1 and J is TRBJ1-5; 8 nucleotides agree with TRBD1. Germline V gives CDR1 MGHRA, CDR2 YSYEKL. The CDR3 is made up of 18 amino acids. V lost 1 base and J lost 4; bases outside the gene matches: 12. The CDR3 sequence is CASSQVFQGAGGNQPQHF. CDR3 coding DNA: TGCGCCAGCAGCCAAGTATTCCAGGGGGCCGGAGGGAATCAGCCCCAGCATTTT.

CDR3 nucleotide sequence: TGTGCCAGCAGCTTAGTCGGGGTCCGGGATACGCAGTATTTT. It codes for CASSLVGVRDTQYF. The genes are TRBV11-2 and TRBJ2-3; D may be TRBD2 (5 bases). Trimming cost V 1 base and J 6 bases, with 11 bases left between them. Per germline, CDR1 SGHAT and CDR2 FQNNGV. CDR3 length: 14 residues.

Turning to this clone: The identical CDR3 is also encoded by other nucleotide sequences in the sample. CDR3 sequence reads: CASTSSYEQYF. The CDR3, as DNA: TGTGCCAGCACTAGCTCCTACGAGCAGTACTTC. The V gene is TRBV2, the J gene TRBJ2-7; D gene unclear. CDR1 SNHLY and CDR2 FYNNEI come from the germline V gene. Trimming cost V 7 bases and J 0 bases, with 4 bases left between them. This CDR3 comprises 11 residues.

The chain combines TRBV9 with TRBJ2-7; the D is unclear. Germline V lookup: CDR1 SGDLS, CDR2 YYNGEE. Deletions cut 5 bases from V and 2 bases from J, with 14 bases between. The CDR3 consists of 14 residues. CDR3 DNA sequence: TGTGCCAGCAGTCCAAGGGCTCCCGCCTACGAGCAGTACTTC. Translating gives CASSPRAPAYEQYF.

CDR3 in amino acids: CASSRQSSYEQYF. For the CDR3, the DNA is TGTGCCAGCAGCCGACAGTCGTCCTACGAGCAGTACTTC. V usage is TRBV11-2 and J usage is TRBJ2-7; weak D call: TRBD1 (5 bases). In germline, CDR1 is SGHAT, CDR2 FQNNGV. The CDR3 is 13 residues long. The V end was cut by 5 bases, the J end by 1 base, with 9 bases between.

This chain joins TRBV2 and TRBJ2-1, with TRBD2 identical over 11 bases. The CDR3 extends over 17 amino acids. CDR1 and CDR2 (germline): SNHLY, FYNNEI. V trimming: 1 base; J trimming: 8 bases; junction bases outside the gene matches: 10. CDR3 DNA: TGTGCCAGCAGTGAAGGACTAGCGGGAACAGCTAGGGATGAGCAGTTCTTC. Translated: CASSEGLAGTARDEQFF.

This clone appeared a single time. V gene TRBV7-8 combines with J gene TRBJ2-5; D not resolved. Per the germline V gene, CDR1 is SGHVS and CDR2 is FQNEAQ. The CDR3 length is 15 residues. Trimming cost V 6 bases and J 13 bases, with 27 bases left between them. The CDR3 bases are TGTGCCAGCAGTTTCCCCCGCTACTCACCCTACGAGCGGTACTTC. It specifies CASSFPRYSPYERYF. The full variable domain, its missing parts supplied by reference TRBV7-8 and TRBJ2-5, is GAGVSQSPRYKVAKRGQDVALRCDPISGHVSLFWYQQALGQGPEFLTYFQNEAQLDKSGLPSDRFFAERPEGSVSTLKIQRTQQEDSAVYLCASSFPRYSPYERYFGPGTRLLVL.

In DNA, the CDR3 is TGTGCCAGCAGCGTAGGATCCGGGACTTACACTGAAGCTTTCTTT. Its translation is CASSVGSGTYTEAFF. V is TRBV9 and J is TRBJ1-1, with D possibly TRBD1 on 5 matching bases. Germline values: CDR1 SGDLS, CDR2 YYNGEE. Trimming removed 0 bases from V and 3 bases from J, with 12 bases in between. The CDR3 spans 15 residues. Using reference TRBV9 and TRBJ1-1 for the parts outside the CDR3, the full variable domain is DSGVTQTPKHLITATGQRVTLRCSPRSGDLSVYWYQQSLDQGLQFLIQYYNGEERAKGNILERFSAQQFPDLHSELNLSSLELGDSALYFCASSVGSGTYTEAFFGQGTRLTVV.

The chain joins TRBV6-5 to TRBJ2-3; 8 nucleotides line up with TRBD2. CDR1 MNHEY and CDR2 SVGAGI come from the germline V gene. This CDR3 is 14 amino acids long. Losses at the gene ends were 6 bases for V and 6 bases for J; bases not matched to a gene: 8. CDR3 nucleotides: TGTGCCAGCAGGCCTAGCGGGCAGGGGGATACGCAGTATTTT. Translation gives CASRPSGQGDTQYF.

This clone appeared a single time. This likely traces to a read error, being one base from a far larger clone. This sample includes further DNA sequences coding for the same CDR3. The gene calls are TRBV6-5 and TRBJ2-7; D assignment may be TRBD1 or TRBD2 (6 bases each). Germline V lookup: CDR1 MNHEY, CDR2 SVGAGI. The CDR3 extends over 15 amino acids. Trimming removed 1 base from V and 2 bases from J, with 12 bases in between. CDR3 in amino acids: CASSYLEGEAYEQYF. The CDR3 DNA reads TGTGCCAGCAGTTACTTAGAGGGGGAGGCCTACGAGCAGTACTTC.

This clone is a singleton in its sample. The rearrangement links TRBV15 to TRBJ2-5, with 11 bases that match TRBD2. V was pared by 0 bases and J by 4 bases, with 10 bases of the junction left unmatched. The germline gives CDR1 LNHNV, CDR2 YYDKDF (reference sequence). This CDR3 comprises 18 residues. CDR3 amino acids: CATSRDLSGRAPAETQYF. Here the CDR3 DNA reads TGTGCCACCAGCAGAGATCTTAGCGGGAGGGCTCCGGCAGAGACCCAGTACTTC.

CDR3 DNA: TGTGCCAGCAGCTTACCTCGGGACTCAGCCGAAGAGACCCAGTACTTC. It translates to CASSLPRDSAEETQYF. This chain joins TRBV7-2 and TRBJ2-5; a possible D gene is TRBD2 (6 bases). Germline CDR1 is SGHTA and CDR2 is FQGNSA. This CDR3 spans 16 amino acids. Trimming stripped 2 bases from V and 3 bases from J, with 16 bases between.

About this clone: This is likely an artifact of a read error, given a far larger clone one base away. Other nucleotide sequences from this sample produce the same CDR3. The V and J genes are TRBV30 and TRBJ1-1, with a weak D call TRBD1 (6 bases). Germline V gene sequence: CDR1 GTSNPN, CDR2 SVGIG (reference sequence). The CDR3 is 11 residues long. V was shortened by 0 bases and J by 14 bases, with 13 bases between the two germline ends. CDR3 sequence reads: CAWSVHRAAFF. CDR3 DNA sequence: TGTGCCTGGAGTGTACACAGGGCCGCCTTCTTT. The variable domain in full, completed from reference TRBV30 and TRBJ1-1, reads SQTIHQWPATLVQPVGSPLSLECTVEGTSNPNLYWYRQAAGRGLQLLFYSVGIGQISSEVPQNLSASRPQDRQFILSSKKLLLSDSGFYLCAWSVHRAAFFGQGTRLTVV.

CDR3 sequence: CASSPRFSGSLYEQYF. Here the CDR3 DNA reads TGTGCCAGCTCACCACGTTTTAGCGGGAGTCTCTACGAGCAGTACTTC. The chain recombines TRBV18 with TRBJ2-7; TRBD2 aligns across 9 bases. Germline loops: CDR1 KGHSH, CDR2 LQKENI. V was pared by 1 base and J by 3 bases, with 7 bases of the junction left unmatched. The CDR3 is 16 amino acids.

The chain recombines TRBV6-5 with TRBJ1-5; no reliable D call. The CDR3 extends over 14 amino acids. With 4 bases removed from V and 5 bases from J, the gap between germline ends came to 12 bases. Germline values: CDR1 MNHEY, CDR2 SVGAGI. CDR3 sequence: CASSFNSGDQPQHF. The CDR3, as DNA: TGTGCCAGCAGTTTCAACTCCGGGGATCAGCCCCAGCATTTT.

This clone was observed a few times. The CDR3 reads CATSRTSGTYNEQFF. The CDR3 DNA reads TGTGCCACCAGCCGGACTAGCGGAACCTACAATGAGCAGTTCTTC. The J gene is TRBJ2-1, the V gene TRBV15; 10 bases fit TRBD2. This CDR3 contains 15 residues. The ends lost 5 bases at V and 2 bases at J; junction bases unmatched: 3. Germline loops: CDR1 LNHNV, CDR2 YYDKDF (reference sequence). Based on the CDR3 plus reference TRBV15 and TRBJ2-1, the full variable domain is DAMVIQNPRYQVTQFGKPVTLSCSQTLNHNVMYWYQQKSSQAPKLLFHYYDKDFNNEADTPDNFQSRRPNTSFCFLDIRSPGLGDTAMYLCATSRTSGTYNEQFFGPGTRLTVL.

The CDR3 reads CASSEGVGSTDTQYF. The CDR3 nucleotides are TGTGCCAGCAGTGAAGGGGTAGGGAGCACAGATACGCAGTATTTT. V usage is TRBV6-1 and J usage is TRBJ2-3; D is uncertain. The germline V and J ends were trimmed by 1 base and 0 bases, with 8 bases remaining between them. CDR1 and CDR2 (germline): MNHNS, SASEGT. The CDR3 spans 15 residues.

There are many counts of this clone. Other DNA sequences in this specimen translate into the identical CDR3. In DNA form, the CDR3 reads TGTGCCAGCAGCTCCCGTGAGAATGGATACAATGAGCAGTTCTTC. Translation: CASSSRENGYNEQFF. The rearrangement uses TRBV7-2 and TRBJ2-1; D gene uncertain. Trimming took off 4 bases at V and 4 bases at J, with 14 bases between the two ends. Germline V CDR1 and CDR2: SGHTA, FQGNSA. This CDR3 is 15 amino acids long.

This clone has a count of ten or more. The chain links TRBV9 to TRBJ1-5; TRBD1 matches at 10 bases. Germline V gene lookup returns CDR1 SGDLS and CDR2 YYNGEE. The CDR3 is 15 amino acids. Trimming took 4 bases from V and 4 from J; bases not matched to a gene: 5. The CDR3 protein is CASSPGTGANQPQHF. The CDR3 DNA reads TGTGCCAGCAGCCCGGGGACAGGGGCAAATCAGCCCCAGCATTTT.

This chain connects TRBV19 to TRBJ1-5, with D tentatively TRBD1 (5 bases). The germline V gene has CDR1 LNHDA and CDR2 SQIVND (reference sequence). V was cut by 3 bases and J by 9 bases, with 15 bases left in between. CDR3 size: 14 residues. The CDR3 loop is CASSIETAKRPQHF. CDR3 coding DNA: TGTGCCAGTAGTATTGAGACAGCCAAGCGGCCCCAGCATTTT. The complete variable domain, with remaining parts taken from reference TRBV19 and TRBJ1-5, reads DGGITQSPKYLFRKEGQNVTLSCEQNLNHDAMYWYRQDPGQGLRLIYYSQIVNDFQKGDIAEGYSVSREKKESFPLTVTSAQKNPTAFYLCASSIETAKRPQHFGDGTRLSIL.

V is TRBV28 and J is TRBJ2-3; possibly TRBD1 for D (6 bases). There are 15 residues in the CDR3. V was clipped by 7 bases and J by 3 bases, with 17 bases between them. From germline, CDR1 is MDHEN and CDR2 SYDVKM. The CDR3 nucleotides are TGTGCCAGCATCAAACAGGGACGTAGTACAGATACGCAGTATTTT. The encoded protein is CASIKQGRSTDTQYF.